A single sample gave rise to the 10 T cell receptor beta chains below, sequenced in a study of T cell repertoires in cytomegalovirus infection. TCRdb reanalysed the reads using MiXCR and keeps one entry per CDR3 protein. The sample includes approximately 250,000 distinct CDR3 sequences, over 9% of them seen just once. Sequencing was done on a sample of PBMCs. Every receptor here comes from a human donor in good health (CMV status not recorded). Some clones in this sample may be carry-over from other donors' samples.

This clonotype was seen many times. The gene calls are TRBV7-2 and TRBJ2-7; D perhaps matches TRBD1 (5 bases). The CDR3 consists of 12 residues. The V end was cut by 5 bases, the J end by 7 bases, with 12 bases between. Per the germline V gene, CDR1 is SGHTA and CDR2 is FQGNSA. CDR3 DNA: TGTGCCAGCAGCCACCAGGGAAGGGAGCAGTACTTC. It yields the protein CASSHQGREQYF.

This clonotype was counted ten times or more. The chain couples TRBV7-2 to TRBJ2-3, with D perhaps matching TRBD1 or TRBD2 (6 bases each). The germline V gene encodes CDR1 SGHTA and CDR2 FQGNSA. This CDR3 has 15 residues. Trimming took 5 bases from V and 1 from J, leaving 13 bases between them. In nucleotides, the CDR3 is TGTGCCAGCAGCCCTAGGAGGGGGGGCACAGATACGCAGTATTTT. It codes for CASSPRRGGTDTQYF.

This clonotype was recorded many times. The chain uses TRBV27 and TRBJ2-1; TRBD2 matches at 9 bases. V lost 4 bases, J lost 8 bases, and 6 bases stayed unmatched. The CDR3 has 14 amino acids. The germline CDR1 and CDR2 sequences are MNHEY and SMNVEV (reference sequence). CDR3 sequence reads: CASSWGGGGDEQFF. CDR3 DNA: TGTGCCAGCAGTTGGGGCGGGGGGGGAGATGAGCAGTTCTTC.

The table lists this clonotype with many counts. CDR3 DNA sequence: TGTGCCACCGAGGACAGCTCTGGGGCCAACGTCCTGACTTTC. Translation: CATEDSSGANVLTF. The chain recombines TRBV6-5 with TRBJ2-6; TRBD1 is a possible D gene (6 bases). Trimming removed 10 bases from V and 0 bases from J, with 10 bases in between. The germline gives CDR1 MNHEY, CDR2 SVGAGI. CDR3 length: 14 amino acids.

This clonotype was counted a few times. The CDR3 protein is CASSRDRGEQPQHF. The CDR3 DNA reads TGTGCCAGCAGTCGGGACAGGGGTGAGCAGCCCCAGCATTTT. The rearrangement links TRBV2 to TRBJ1-5; 10 positions agree with TRBD1. There are 14 residues in the CDR3. From germline, CDR1 is SNHLY and CDR2 FYNNEI. V gave up 5 bases and J gave up 7 bases; unmatched junction bases: 5.

Many counts were recorded for this clonotype. This may come from a read error, since a much larger clone is one base off. V and J are TRBV7-9 and TRBJ2-7; tentatively, D is TRBD1 (6 bases). The CDR3 is 13 amino acids. The V gene lost 5 bases and the J gene lost 3 bases, with 11 bases spanning the gap. The germline gives CDR1 SEHNR, CDR2 FQNEAQ (reference sequence). The CDR3 DNA reads TGTGCCAGCAGCCCAAGGGGGTTCTACGAGCAGTACTTC. Protein product: CASSPRGFYEQYF.

The table lists this clonotype with a few counts. The chain uses TRBV29-1 and TRBJ2-3; D is ambiguous. Germline V gene data show CDR1 as SQVTM and CDR2 as ANQGSEA. CDR3 length: 14 amino acids. Trimming took off 1 base at V and 4 bases at J, with 12 bases between the two ends. CDR3 protein: CSVEGARAPDTQYF. The DNA for the CDR3 is TGCAGCGTTGAAGGGGCTAGGGCTCCAGATACGCAGTATTTT.

This clonotype was observed many times. The chain couples TRBV4-1 to TRBJ2-3; TRBD1 agrees at 7 bases. The CDR3 extends over 16 amino acids. Germline-derived CDR1 and CDR2 are MGHRA and YSYEKL. V lost 1 base and J lost 2; bases outside the gene matches: 6. This chain's CDR3 is CASSQVRGQSTDTQYF. The CDR3 region has the DNA TGCGCCAGCAGCCAAGTAAGGGGACAGTCCACAGATACGCAGTATTTT.

The chain recombines TRBV10-3 with TRBJ2-5, with a weak D call TRBD1 (6 bases). Germline-derived CDR1 and CDR2 are ENHRY and SYGVKD. V was clipped by 7 bases and J by 3 bases, with 18 bases between them. This CDR3 contains 15 residues. CDR3 sequence (DNA): TGTGCCATCAAAGTGGCTAGAGGGGGAGAAGAGACCCAGTACTTC. Translating gives CAIKVARGGEETQYF.

This clonotype was seen ten or more times. The chain uses TRBV6-2 or TRBV6-3 and TRBJ2-1; D is possibly TRBD1 or TRBD2 (5 bases each). The CDR3 runs 15 residues. CDR1 and CDR2 (germline): MNHEY, SVGEGT. Deletions cut 7 bases from V and 3 bases from J, with 16 bases between. The CDR3 DNA sequence: TGTGCCAGCACCAGGGAAGACGGGATCTACAATGAGCAGTTCTTC. Translated, it gives CASTREDGIYNEQFF.